These 17 T cell receptor beta chains came from one sample sequenced in a study of cytomegalovirus exposure and HLA in healthy donors. Primers included in the PCR were 60 Vbeta and 13 Jbeta primers. Only in-frame clones appear in the TCRdb table, and some are missing; sequencing was by immunoSEQ multiplex PCR. Altogether roughly 120,000 clones are present, over 60% being singletons, with the ten largest covering 0.85% to 1.3%. The sequencing sample was made of PBMCs. These receptors originate from a human donor in good health.

The J gene is TRBJ1-1, the V gene TRBV7-2; D possibly corresponds to TRBD1 (5 bases). CDR3 length equals 15 residues. Trimming took off 5 bases at V and 11 bases at J, with 24 bases between the two ends. The germline V gene has CDR1 SGHTA and CDR2 FQGNSA. The CDR3 reads CASSPSLTPGYGAFF. CDR3 sequence (DNA): TGTGCCAGCAGCCCGTCGTTGACCCCAGGGTACGGCGCTTTCTTT.

The chain recombines TRBV19 with TRBJ2-6; no clear D. Trimming removed 3 bases from V and 1 base from J, with 7 bases in between. CDR1 is LNHDA, CDR2 SQIVND, per germline (reference sequence). The CDR3 is made up of 15 amino acids. The CDR3 protein is CASSIVASGANVLTF. The CDR3, as DNA: TGTGCCAGTAGTATCGTAGCTTCTGGGGCCAACGTCCTGACTTTC.

The gene calls are TRBV19 and TRBJ1-3, with 7 bases that match TRBD1. Germline V gene sequence: CDR1 LNHDA, CDR2 SQIVND (reference sequence). The CDR3 covers 15 residues. Trimming at V came to 3 bases and at J to 0 bases, leaving 2 bases not matched to a gene. CDR3 nucleotide sequence: TGTGCCAGTAGTATTTGGGACAGCTCTGGAAACACCATATATTTT. Residues: CASSIWDSSGNTIYF.

Turning to this clone: The sample holds other DNA sequences that translate to the same CDR3. The rearrangement links TRBV29-1 to TRBJ1-2; tentatively, D is TRBD1 (5 bases). This CDR3 has 16 amino acids. V lost 6 bases to trimming and J lost 1 base, with 21 bases between them. Germline V gene data show CDR1 as SQVTM and CDR2 as ANQGSEA. Here the CDR3 reads CSVDVAQGPINYGYTF. CDR3 sequence (DNA): TGCAGCGTCGACGTCGCCCAGGGCCCTATTAACTATGGCTACACCTTC.

The J gene is TRBJ1-5, the V gene TRBV9; D is ambiguous. The germline gives CDR1 SGDLS, CDR2 YYNGEE. This CDR3 is 14 amino acids long. V lost 4 bases, J lost 3 bases, and 11 bases lay in between. The CDR3 region is CASSLDGLNQPQHF. The CDR3 DNA is TGTGCCAGCAGCCTAGATGGGCTCAATCAGCCCCAGCATTTT.

This clone occurred a few times. The rearrangement joins TRBV28 to TRBJ2-7; tentatively, D is TRBD1 (6 bases). Germline CDR1 is MDHEN and CDR2 is SYDVKM. This CDR3 is built from 13 residues. V was trimmed by 5 bases and J by 13 bases, leaving 21 bases between them. CDR3: CASSTQDSPQRYF. CDR3 in DNA: TGTGCCAGCAGTACACAGGACAGCCCGCAGCGATACTTC. The full variable domain, with the rest looked up from reference TRBV28 and TRBJ2-7, is DVKVTQSSRYLVKRTGEKVFLECVQDMDHENMFWYRQDPGLGLRLIYFSYDVKMKEKGDIPEGYSVSREKKERFSLILESASTNQTSMYLCASSTQDSPQRYFGPGTRLTVT.

This clone came up once. CDR3 DNA: TGTGCCAGCAGCTTGGTTAACAGGGCTAACTATGGCTACACCTTC. Translating it yields CASSLVNRANYGYTF. The chain joins TRBV11-2 to TRBJ1-2, with D tentatively TRBD1 (6 bases). Germline CDR1 and CDR2: SGHAT and FQNNGV. This CDR3 is built from 15 residues. Trimming took off 3 bases at V and 0 bases at J, with 11 bases between the two ends.

The rearrangement uses TRBV14 and TRBJ2-1; perhaps TRBD1 as D (6 bases). The CDR3 loop spans 16 amino acids. From germline, CDR1 is SGHDN and CDR2 FVKESK. V was trimmed by 3 bases and J by 0 bases, leaving 12 bases between them. CDR3 nucleotide sequence: TGTGCCAGCAGCCAGGTCAGGGGCATCTCCTACAATGAGCAGTTCTTC. Translating it yields CASSQVRGISYNEQFF.

V is TRBV5-6 and J is TRBJ2-1, with D possibly being TRBD1 (5 bases). Trimming left V 1 base short and J 8 bases short, with 10 bases between. From germline, CDR1 is SGHDT and CDR2 YYEEEE. CDR3 size: 13 residues. The CDR3 DNA reads as TGTGCCAGCAGCTTGCAGGGTTTGGATGAGCAGTTCTTC. The encoded protein is CASSLQGLDEQFF.

The genes are TRBV5-4 and TRBJ1-1; 7 nucleotides agree with TRBD1. This CDR3 has 15 residues. V was pared by 4 bases and J by 3 bases, with 9 bases of the junction left unmatched. Germline V gene sequence: CDR1 SGHNT, CDR2 YYREEE (reference sequence). This CDR3 is CASSTDPRGDTEAFF. DNA for the CDR3: TGTGCCAGCAGCACAGACCCCAGGGGGGACACTGAAGCTTTCTTT.

Regarding this clone: The junction does not match germline at one end; this may be a read error. The chain has TRBV14 and TRBJ2-7, with a possible D match to TRBD1 (5 bases). CDR3 length equals 14 residues. Germline assignment: CDR1 SGHDN and CDR2 FVKESK. The CDR3: CARSHSGPTYEQYF. Here the CDR3 DNA reads TGTGCCCGCAGCCACTCAGGGCCAACCTACGAGCAGTACTTC.

The J gene is TRBJ2-6, the V gene TRBV6-1; TRBD1 is a possible D gene (5 bases). Germline V lookup: CDR1 MNHNS, CDR2 SASEGT. This CDR3 is built from 14 residues. V lost 7 bases, J lost 4 bases, and 11 bases lay in between. CDR3 amino acids: CASNTGTGANVLTF. Written as DNA, the CDR3 is TGTGCCAGCAATACAGGCACCGGGGCCAACGTCCTGACTTTC.

V and J are TRBV5-1 and TRBJ1-6; 8 bases match TRBD1. The V segment lost 0 bases and the J segment 6 bases; nucleotides outside the gene matches: 5. Germline-derived CDR1 and CDR2 are SGHRS and YFSETQ. This CDR3 has 16 residues. CDR3 sequence (DNA): TGCGCCAGCAGCTTGGCGGCCGACAGGGGTAATTCACCCCTCCACTTT. Protein: CASSLAADRGNSPLHF.

This CDR3 is CASTSPGSGVSRDTQYF. CDR3 in DNA: TGTGCCAGCACCTCGCCGGGTAGCGGGGTATCACGGGATACGCAGTATTTT. J is TRBJ2-3 and V is TRBV28; 8 positions agree with TRBD2. The CDR3 spans 17 residues. Germline V gives CDR1 MDHEN, CDR2 SYDVKM. V lost 7 bases to trimming and J lost 6 bases; unmatched junction nucleotides: 18. Full variable domain (rest looked up from reference TRBV28 and TRBJ2-3): DVKVTQSSRYLVKRTGEKVFLECVQDMDHENMFWYRQDPGLGLRLIYFSYDVKMKEKGDIPEGYSVSREKKERFSLILESASTNQTSMYLCASTSPGSGVSRDTQYFGPGTRLTVL.

J is TRBJ2-7 and V is TRBV2; tentatively, D is TRBD2 (5 bases). Germline-derived CDR1 and CDR2 are SNHLY and FYNNEI. V was shortened by 7 bases and J by 5 bases, with 12 bases between the two germline ends. The CDR3 runs to 12 residues. The CDR3 sequence: CASTGGLHEQYF. The CDR3 nucleotides read TGTGCCAGCACCGGTGGACTCCACGAGCAGTACTTC.

The chain joins TRBV6-5 to TRBJ2-1; 13 nucleotides align to TRBD2. Per the germline V gene, CDR1 is MNHEY and CDR2 is SVGAGI. V trimming: 9 bases; J trimming: 8 bases; junction bases outside the gene matches: 10. The CDR3 is 15 amino acids. The CDR3 loop is CASQLAGGPVHEQFF. The DNA of the CDR3 is TGTGCCAGTCAACTAGCGGGGGGGCCAGTCCATGAGCAGTTCTTC.

This sequence joins TRBV19 and TRBJ1-1; 8 bases map to TRBD1. This CDR3 region has 14 residues. Germline V CDR1 and CDR2: LNHDA, SQIVND (reference sequence). Trimming took 6 bases from V and 3 from J; bases not matched to a gene: 6. The DNA for the CDR3 is TGTGCCAGTAGACTACAGACAGGGGACACTGAAGCTTTCTTT. This translates into CASRLQTGDTEAFF.